This T cell receptor (beta chain) is from a study of blood T cell repertoires in COVID-19. The wider study: Samples taken during acute and convalescent COVID-19 were collected in the United States, Italy and Spain.

Participants came from roughly 23 US areas, aged about 18 to 90 years. Clinical history reported by participants formed the basis on which cohorts were assigned. The CDR3 runs to 18 residues. Authors' methods: Amplification with reference gene primers provided the estimates of nucleated cell counts. Produced via immunoSEQ multiplex PCR; TCRdb's table is partial and in-frame only. V, J and clone size derive from that table, while D and trimming were established from the DNA sequence. This sample carries more than 200,000 clones, about nine tenths of them seen once, and the ten largest clones take approximately 7.2%.

This chain connects TRBV12-2 to TRBJ2-3; the DNA was not compared with TRBD1, the D call given in the table. TRBV12-2 is labeled a pseudogene. Sequencing was carried out using PBMCs or T cells enriched from blood (not recorded which). The receptor was isolated from a man aged 25 to 40 in a cohort exposed to, infected with or recovered from COVID-19 (not recorded which). This CDR3 is CASRSGLDRRRGRDTQYF. CDR3 sequence (DNA): TGTGCAAGTCGCTCAGGGTTAGACAGGAGACGAGGACGAGATACGCAGTATTTT.